This TCR beta chain was identified during a study of T cell responses to AZD1222 COVID-19 vaccine. Study findings and constraints: Clonal diversity was possibly underestimated, and white British individuals and females predominated among donors.

The repertoire was sequenced with immunoSEQ multiplex PCR; TCRdb's copy has only in-frame clones and lacks some. Here the sample spans fewer than 150,000 clones, 80% to 90% being singletons. Points on this clone: The antigen is unknown.

The TCR was taken from an adult who received the AZD1222 COVID-19 vaccine. The specimen comprised peripheral blood, sampled 28 days after the second AZD1222 dose.

The CDR3 coding sequence is TGTGCCACAAAGCCCGGGACTAGCGGAGACAATGAGCAGTTCTTC. Protein sequence: CATKPGTSGDNEQFF. V is TRBV19 and J is TRBJ2-1, with TRBD2 identical over 11 bases. This CDR3 is 15 amino acids long. The germline gives CDR1 LNHDA, CDR2 SQIVND (reference sequence). V lost 10 bases and J lost 5; bases outside the gene matches: 10.